Sequencing of this TCR beta chain was carried out in a study of shared clonotypes between healthy human individuals. Study-level findings and limits: Generation probability values for non-shared clonotypes were lower than those for clonotypes shared by all four donors. Large depth notwithstanding, sorted-subset sequencing proved incomplete by rarefaction. Across subsets, estimated richness was generally greater for naive than for memory populations.

The length of the CDR3 is 15 residues. V dropped 6 bases and J dropped 5; count of bases not matched to a gene: 13. Germline loops: CDR1 MNHNS, CDR2 SASEGT. CD45RO negativity and positive selection for CCR7 defined naive CD8 cells, a population that excluded terminally differentiated effector memory CD45RA+ cells. Donors, without exception, were Caucasian adults residing in Nashville, Tennessee. Some clones are missing from TCRdb's copy, which holds only in-frame ones; the method was immunoSEQ multiplex PCR. The table shows some 1,900,000 clones, with over 85% occurring only once. Comments on this clone: The antigen is unknown.

Sequencing was performed on naive CD8+ T cells sorted from blood. V and J are TRBV6-1 and TRBJ2-7; TRBD1 matches 7 bases. This receptor was obtained from a man aged 18 to 35 in good health. CDR3 bases: TGTGCCAGCAGCGAGGGGACAGCCGCTTTCGACGAGCAGTACTTC. This encodes CASSEGTAAFDEQYF.